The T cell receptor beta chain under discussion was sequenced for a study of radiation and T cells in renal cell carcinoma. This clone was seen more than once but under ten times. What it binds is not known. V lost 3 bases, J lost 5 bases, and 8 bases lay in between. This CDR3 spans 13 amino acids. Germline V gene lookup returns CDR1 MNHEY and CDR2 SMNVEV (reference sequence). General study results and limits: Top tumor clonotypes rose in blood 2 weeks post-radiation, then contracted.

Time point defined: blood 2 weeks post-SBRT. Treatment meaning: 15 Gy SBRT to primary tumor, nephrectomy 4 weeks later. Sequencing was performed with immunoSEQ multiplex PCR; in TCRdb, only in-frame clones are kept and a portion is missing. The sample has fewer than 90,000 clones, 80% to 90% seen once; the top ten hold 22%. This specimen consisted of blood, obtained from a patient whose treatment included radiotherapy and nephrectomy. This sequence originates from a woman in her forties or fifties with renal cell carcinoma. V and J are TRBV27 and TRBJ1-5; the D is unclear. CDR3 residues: CASSLKEYQPQHF. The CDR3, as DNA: TGTGCCAGCAGTTTGAAGGAGTATCAGCCCCAGCATTTT.